These 24 T cell receptor beta chains came from one sample sequenced in a study of cytomegalovirus exposure and HLA in healthy donors. TCRdb keeps only in-frame clones here, not all; method: immunoSEQ multiplex PCR. The sample lists roughly 200,000 clones, roughly three quarters occurring once. The sample comprised PBMCs. These receptors all stem from a woman in her thirties in good health and CMV-seronegative.

The chain has TRBV10-1 and TRBJ2-7; TRBD1 aligns across 7 bases. Trimming cost V 4 bases and J 5 bases; bases outside gene matches: 11. Germline V gene data show CDR1 as WNHNN and CDR2 as SYGVQD (reference sequence). CDR3 length equals 15 residues. The CDR3 DNA reads TGCGCCAGCAGTGTCAGGACAGGTGGGGCCGACGAGCAGTACTTC. This encodes CASSVRTGGADEQYF.

The chain joins TRBV7-9 to TRBJ1-6; 8 nucleotides line up with TRBD1. Germline assignment: CDR1 SEHNR and CDR2 FQNEAQ (reference sequence). The V and J ends lost 5 bases and 9 bases, in that order; junction bases with no gene match: 9. The CDR3 is 15 residues long. CDR3 sequence (DNA): TGTGCCAGCAGCCCCGGTCGGACAGGGAGTTCACCCCTCCACTTT. It translates to CASSPGRTGSSPLHF.

Only one count was recorded for this clone. The rearrangement uses TRBV6-4 and TRBJ2-2, with TRBD2 identical over 7 bases. The CDR3 spans 15 residues. J lost 3 bases, V lost 3 bases, and 4 bases had no gene match. Per the germline V gene, CDR1 is MRHNA and CDR2 is SNTAGT. The CDR3 sequence is CASSEEGRDTGELFF. CDR3 DNA: TGTGCCAGCAGTGAGGAGGGGAGGGACACCGGGGAGCTGTTTTTT.

This chain uses TRBV7-8 with TRBJ1-5; 7 nucleotides agree with TRBD1. CDR3 length: 18 residues. J lost 5 bases, V lost 1 base, and 14 bases had no gene match. Per germline, CDR1 SGHVS and CDR2 FQNEAQ. CDR3 DNA sequence: TGTGCCAGCAGCTTAGTGGTGAGGGACAGCCCTTTGGATCAGCCCCAGCATTTT. Protein sequence: CASSLVVRDSPLDQPQHF. Complete variable domain (other parts from reference TRBV7-8 and TRBJ1-5): GAGVSQSPRYKVAKRGQDVALRCDPISGHVSLFWYQQALGQGPEFLTYFQNEAQLDKSGLPSDRFFAERPEGSVSTLKIQRTQQEDSAVYLCASSLVVRDSPLDQPQHFGDGTRLSIL.

The rearrangement joins TRBV9 to TRBJ2-3; TRBD1 matches at 7 bases. CDR3 length: 15 amino acids. Losses at the gene ends were 0 bases for V and 6 bases for J; bases not matched to a gene: 7. Germline V gene lookup returns CDR1 SGDLS and CDR2 YYNGEE. CDR3 bases: TGTGCCAGCAGCGTAGATGGGCAGGGGGACGATACGCAGTATTTT. This sequence encodes CASSVDGQGDDTQYF.

This chain joins TRBV28 and TRBJ1-2; 9 nucleotides agree with TRBD1. Germline loops: CDR1 MDHEN, CDR2 SYDVKM. This CDR3 is built from 14 residues. J was trimmed by 5 bases and V by 6 bases; bases with no gene match: 7. CDR3 in amino acids: CASSLTGQGYGYTF. CDR3 DNA: TGTGCCAGCAGCCTCACTGGACAGGGGTATGGCTACACCTTC.

The genes are TRBV2 and TRBJ1-1; D is unclear. The CDR3 runs 15 residues. V dropped 8 bases and J dropped 1 base, with 17 bases sitting between them. Per germline, CDR1 SNHLY and CDR2 FYNNEI. The DNA for the CDR3 is TGTGCCAGCTCCCGGGTCTCGGGTGAGAACACTGAAGCTTTCTTT. Its protein product is CASSRVSGENTEAFF.

CDR3 amino acids: CASSLMRGNTIYF. In DNA form, the CDR3 reads TGTGCCAGCAGCTTAATGCGAGGGAACACCATATATTTT. The chain links TRBV7-2 to TRBJ1-3; D uncertain. Deletions cut 2 bases from V and 7 bases from J, with 9 bases between. The CDR3 sequence is 13 residues long. Germline V gene data show CDR1 as SGHTA and CDR2 as FQGNSA. The full variable domain, completed using reference TRBV7-2 and TRBJ1-3, is GAGVSQSPSNKVTEKGKDVELRCDPISGHTALYWYRQSLGQGLEFLIYFQGNSAPDKSGLPSDRFSAERTGGSVSTLTIQRTQQEDSAVYLCASSLMRGNTIYFGEGSWLTVV.

The genes are TRBV7-9 and TRBJ2-5; 8 positions match TRBD2. Germline CDR1 and CDR2: SEHNR and FQNEAQ (reference sequence). J lost 1 base, V lost 7 bases, and 11 bases had no gene match. CDR3 length: 16 amino acids. The CDR3 sequence: CASNIGSGGLQETQYF. The CDR3 DNA is TGTGCCAGCAATATCGGAAGCGGGGGACTCCAAGAGACCCAGTACTTC.

This chain joins TRBV10-3 and TRBJ2-7; D is unresolved. Per the germline V gene, CDR1 is ENHRY and CDR2 is SYGVKD. V was shortened by 0 bases and J by 13 bases, with 16 bases between the two germline ends. The CDR3 sequence is 13 residues long. For the CDR3, the DNA is TGTGCCATCAGTGAGTCGACCTTTCTAGAGGTTTACTTC. Its translation is CAISESTFLEVYF.

The CDR3, as DNA: TGTGCCAGCTTATCCCCTACCCCGGGACAGGGGGGGAACACTGAAGCTTTCTTT. Protein sequence: CASLSPTPGQGGNTEAFF. The chain has TRBV27 and TRBJ1-1; 11 positions match TRBD1. Trimming took 8 bases from V and 1 from J; bases not matched to a gene: 15. The CDR3 has 18 residues. The germline gives CDR1 MNHEY, CDR2 SMNVEV (reference sequence).

This chain links TRBV5-1 with TRBJ2-1, with D perhaps TRBD1 (5 bases). Germline V CDR1 and CDR2: SGHRS, YFSETQ. Trimming stripped 5 bases from V and 7 bases from J, with 16 bases between. This CDR3 region has 14 residues. The CDR3 sequence: CASSLGPQGNEQFF. CDR3 DNA sequence: TGCGCCAGCAGTTTAGGGCCCCAGGGAAATGAGCAGTTCTTC. Using reference TRBV5-1 and TRBJ2-1 for the parts outside the CDR3, the full variable domain is KAGVTQTPRYLIKTRGQQVTLSCSPISGHRSVSWYQQTPGQGLQFLFEYFSETQRNKGNFPGRFSGRQFSNSRSEMNVSTLELGDSALYLCASSLGPQGNEQFFGPGTRLTVL.

The chain uses TRBV5-4 and TRBJ2-4; tentatively, D is TRBD1 (6 bases). V lost 0 bases and J lost 2, with 9 bases in between. CDR3 length equals 15 residues. CDR1 and CDR2 from the germline V gene are SGHNT and YYREEE (reference sequence). CDR3 sequence (DNA): TGTGCCAGCAGCTTGGAGACAGGTACCAAAAACATTCAGTACTTC. Encoded protein: CASSLETGTKNIQYF.

This clone was detected only a few times. CDR3: CASSLGGSAYNEQFF. DNA of the CDR3: TGTGCCAGCAGCTTAGGTGGCTCTGCCTACAATGAGCAGTTCTTC. The chain joins TRBV13 to TRBJ2-1; D is undetermined. The V gene's germline CDR1 is PRHDT and CDR2 FYEKMQ (reference sequence). This CDR3 has 15 amino acids. V gave up 0 bases and J gave up 2 bases, with 8 bases separating them.

The J gene is TRBJ1-4, the V gene TRBV5-1, with 9 bases aligning to TRBD1. This CDR3 contains 16 residues. The V gene end was trimmed by 3 bases and the J gene end by 7 bases; junction bases not matched to a gene: 10. The germline CDR1 and CDR2 sequences are SGHRS and YFSETQ. The CDR3 bases are TGCGCCAGCAGCTCGGGACCGGGACAGGGAGGTGAAAAACTGTTTTTT. Protein sequence: CASSSGPGQGGEKLFF.

The chain's CDR3 is CASSLTGRANSPLHF. In DNA form, the CDR3 reads TGTGCCAGCAGCTTAACGGGCAGGGCTAATTCACCCCTCCACTTT. The rearrangement joins TRBV7-3 to TRBJ1-6; weak D call: TRBD1 (5 bases). CDR3 length: 15 amino acids. V was clipped by 0 bases and J by 6 bases, with 9 bases between them. Germline CDR1 is SGHTA and CDR2 is FQGTGA. The variable domain in full, completed from reference TRBV7-3 and TRBJ1-6, reads GAGVSQTPSNKVTEKGKYVELRCDPISGHTALYWYRQSLGQGPEFLIYFQGTGAADDSGLPNDRFFAVRPEGSVSTLKIQRTERGDSAVYLCASSLTGRANSPLHFGNGTRLTVT.

CDR3 DNA sequence: TGTGCCAGCTCACCGGAGTCGAACACTGAAGCTTTCTTT. Its translation is CASSPESNTEAFF. V usage is TRBV18 and J usage is TRBJ1-1; D not certain. CDR1 is KGHSH, CDR2 LQKENI, per germline. This CDR3 is 13 amino acids long. V was clipped by 3 bases and J by 1 base, with 6 bases between them.

In this sample, this clone turned up once. This chain uses TRBV7-2 with TRBJ2-3; 10 bases line up with TRBD2. Germline-derived CDR1 and CDR2 are SGHTA and FQGNSA. Trimming took 5 bases from V and 0 from J; bases not matched to a gene: 5. The CDR3 has 16 residues. The CDR3 nucleotides are TGTGCCAGCAGCCCGGGACTAGCGCTAAGCACAGATACGCAGTATTTT. Translation: CASSPGLALSTDTQYF.

The V gene is TRBV14, the J gene TRBJ1-1, with D perhaps TRBD1 (6 bases). Trimming removed 8 bases at V and 0 bases at J, with 10 bases between. In germline, CDR1 is SGHDN, CDR2 FVKESK. The CDR3 contains 13 residues. In nucleotides, the CDR3 is TGTGCCAGCGCGAGGGGGTTGAACACTGAAGCTTTCTTT. It specifies CASARGLNTEAFF.

This clone was recorded a few times. V is TRBV2 and J is TRBJ1-2; D is ambiguous. Trimming took 6 bases from V and 7 from J, leaving 9 bases between them. Germline-derived CDR1 and CDR2 are SNHLY and FYNNEI. The CDR3 contains 11 residues. The DNA for the CDR3 is TGTGCCAGCAGGGATAGCGGTGGCTACACCTTC. It translates to CASRDSGGYTF.

The rearrangement joins TRBV6-5 to TRBJ1-2; D is ambiguous. V lost 5 bases, J lost 4 bases, and 14 bases lay in between. The CDR3 loop spans 14 amino acids. Germline assignment: CDR1 MNHEY and CDR2 SVGAGI. This CDR3 is CASSPRASVYGYTF. In DNA form, the CDR3 reads TGTGCCAGCAGTCCGCGCGCGTCCGTCTATGGCTACACCTTC.

This clone came up once. The rearrangement links TRBV19 to TRBJ2-1, with TRBD2 matching over 9 bases. The V segment lost 4 bases and the J segment 4 bases; nucleotides outside the gene matches: 2. The CDR3 covers 14 residues. CDR1 is LNHDA, CDR2 SQIVND, per germline (reference sequence). Here the CDR3 reads CASSTLAGYNEQFF. CDR3 sequence (DNA): TGTGCCAGTAGTACTCTAGCGGGATACAATGAGCAGTTCTTC.

This chain joins TRBV27 and TRBJ2-7; D may be TRBD2 (6 bases). CDR3 length: 17 residues. V was trimmed by 0 bases and J by 3 bases, leaving 18 bases between them. CDR1 MNHEY and CDR2 SMNVEV come from the germline V gene (reference sequence). The chain's CDR3 is CASSLSVQAEGLYEQYF. The CDR3 nucleotides read TGTGCCAGCAGTTTATCGGTTCAGGCTGAGGGACTCTACGAGCAGTACTTC.

V is TRBV5-1 and J is TRBJ1-2; weak D call: TRBD1 (5 bases). The CDR3 is made up of 15 amino acids. V gave up 0 bases and J gave up 6 bases, with 15 bases separating them. The germline CDR1 and CDR2 sequences are SGHRS and YFSETQ. The CDR3 DNA is TGCGCCAGCAGCTTGGCTGCTCAGGGATTTGATGGCTACACCTTC. It yields the protein CASSLAAQGFDGYTF.